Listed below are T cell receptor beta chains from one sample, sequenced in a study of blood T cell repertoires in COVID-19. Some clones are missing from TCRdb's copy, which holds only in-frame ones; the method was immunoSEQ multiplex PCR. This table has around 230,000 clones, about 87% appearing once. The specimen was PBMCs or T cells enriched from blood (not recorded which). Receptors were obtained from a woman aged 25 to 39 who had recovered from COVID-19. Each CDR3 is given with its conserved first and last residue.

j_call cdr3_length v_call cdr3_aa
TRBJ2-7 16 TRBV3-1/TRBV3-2 CASSQGPQGGPYEQYF
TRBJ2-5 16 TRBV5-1 CASSLAGQGFRETQYF
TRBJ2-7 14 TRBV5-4 CASSLGTGGYEQYF
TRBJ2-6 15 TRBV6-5 CASSYRVSGANVLTF
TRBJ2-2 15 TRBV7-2 CASSLASGPSGELFF
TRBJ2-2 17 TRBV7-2 CASSLDSGGASTGELFF
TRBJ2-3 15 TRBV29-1 CSVKRLAETTDTQYF
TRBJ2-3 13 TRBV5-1 CASSRGSTDTQYF
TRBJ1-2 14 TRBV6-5 CASGTGETYYGYTF
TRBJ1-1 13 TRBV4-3 CASSQATGDEAFF
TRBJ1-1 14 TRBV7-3 CASSSRGMNTEAFF
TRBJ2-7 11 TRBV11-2 CASSPNYEQYF
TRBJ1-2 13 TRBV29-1 CSVASQGAYGYTF
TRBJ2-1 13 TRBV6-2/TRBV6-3 CASSRQGYNEQFF
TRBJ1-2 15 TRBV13 CASSLGQVFNYGYTF
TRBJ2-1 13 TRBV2 CAIGQGGGNEQFF
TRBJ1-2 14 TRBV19 CASSYAGQGDGYTF
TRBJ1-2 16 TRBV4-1 CASSPPTGTFSGGYTF
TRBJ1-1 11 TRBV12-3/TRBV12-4 CASIRDSSAFF
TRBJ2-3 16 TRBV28 CASSSRTSGGADTQYF
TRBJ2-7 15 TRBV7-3 CASSLGPSAVYEQYF
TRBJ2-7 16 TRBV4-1 CASSQTGPLIFDEQYF
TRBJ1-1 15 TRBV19 CASSMLALANTEAFF
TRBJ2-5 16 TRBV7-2 CASSLMGAGAQETQYF
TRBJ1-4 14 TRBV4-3 CASSTGQVNEKLFF